This record looks at one T cell receptor (beta chain) sequence and its context. In the original analysis: Scientists estimated how many nucleated cells there were by amplifying reference gene primers. Sequenced by immunoSEQ multiplex PCR; TCRdb stores in-frame clones only, minus some. The DNA was the basis for D and trimming; V, J and clone size are from that table. The data contain about 200,000 clones, roughly 80% of them singletons. These data come from a study of blood T cell repertoires in COVID-19. Across the study: Sources were T cells, B-cell-depleted T cells, or PBMCs; the material itself was cDNA or gDNA.

The CDR3 runs 17 residues. Germline CDR1 reads MDHEN; CDR2 reads SYDVKM. V lost 6 bases, J lost 4 bases, and 15 bases stayed unmatched. The TCR was taken from a human donor in a cohort sampled during active COVID-19. J is TRBJ1-2 and V is TRBV28; 9 bases agree with TRBD1. The sequenced material came from peripheral blood. CDR3 sequence: CASSLGGQGTGPYGYTF. CDR3 in DNA: TGTGCCAGCAGCCTTGGGGGCCAGGGGACAGGGCCCTATGGCTACACCTTC.